Shown below are 22 T cell receptor beta chains from a single sample sequenced in a study of T cells in Graves' hyperthyroidism and ophthalmopathy. Amplification targeted TCR beta CDR3 regions from RNA transcripts. The TCR CDR3 first-round RT-PCR relied on the HTBI primer set. One entry per CDR3 protein results from TCRdb running MiXCR on the multiplex PCR reads. This table has around 600,000 distinct CDR3 sequences, roughly 15% appearing once. Sequencing input: blood. The receptors were gathered from a woman aged 45 to 65 with Graves' ophthalmopathy.

This clonotype appeared many times. The rearrangement uses TRBV28 and TRBJ1-5; weak D call: TRBD1 (5 bases). V lost 3 bases, J lost 3 bases, and 15 bases lay in between. From germline, CDR1 is MDHEN and CDR2 SYDVKM. This CDR3 contains 16 residues. The CDR3 nucleotides are TGTGCCAGCAGTTTCTTGGGAGACAGCTACAATCAGCCCCAGCATTTT. Encoded protein: CASSFLGDSYNQPQHF. The full variable domain, completed using reference TRBV28 and TRBJ1-5, is DVKVTQSSRYLVKRTGEKVFLECVQDMDHENMFWYRQDPGLGLRLIYFSYDVKMKEKGDIPEGYSVSREKKERFSLILESASTNQTSMYLCASSFLGDSYNQPQHFGDGTRLSIL.

There are a few counts of this clonotype. The chain couples TRBV19 to TRBJ2-1, with D perhaps matching TRBD1 (5 bases). The CDR3 length is 17 residues. V lost 5 bases, J lost 0 bases, and 17 bases lay in between. Germline CDR1 reads LNHDA; CDR2 reads SQIVND (reference sequence). The CDR3 sequence: CASSPYLTVSSYNEQFF. The DNA of the CDR3 is TGTGCCAGTAGTCCCTACCTGACAGTGAGCTCCTACAATGAGCAGTTCTTC.

This clonotype was picked up a small number of times. V and J are TRBV5-4 and TRBJ2-5, with 9 bases matching TRBD2. The CDR3 contains 15 residues. Germline V CDR1 and CDR2: SGHNT, YYREEE (reference sequence). V was pared by 0 bases and J by 9 bases, with 9 bases of the junction left unmatched. The CDR3 region has the DNA TGTGCCAGCAGCTTGGCCGGGACTAGCTATATGGCCCAGTACTTC. It translates to CASSLAGTSYMAQYF.

V and J are TRBV6-1 and TRBJ1-2; 9 bases line up with TRBD1. The CDR3 consists of 16 residues. J was trimmed by 8 bases and V by 4 bases; bases with no gene match: 14. Germline V gene lookup returns CDR1 MNHNS and CDR2 SASEGT. The CDR3: CASSGPDHTGGYGYTF. Written as DNA, the CDR3 is TGTGCCAGCAGTGGGCCTGATCATACAGGGGGCTACGGCTACACCTTC.

The V and J genes are TRBV4-3 and TRBJ1-1; 10 bases agree with TRBD1. This CDR3 is built from 16 residues. The ends lost 4 bases at V and 0 bases at J; junction bases unmatched: 5. Germline loops: CDR1 LGHNA, CDR2 YSLEER. In nucleotides, the CDR3 is TGCGCCAGCAGCCGAGCGGGACAGGGGATGAACACTGAAGCTTTCTTT. Its translation is CASSRAGQGMNTEAFF.

In the case of this clonotype: This may come from a read error, since a much larger clone is one base off. This sequence joins TRBV6-1 and TRBJ1-2, with 7 bases fitting TRBD1. In germline, CDR1 is MNHNS, CDR2 SASEGT. The CDR3 is made up of 13 amino acids. CDR3 coding DNA: TGTGCCAGCAAAAACAGGGGCTCGGATGGCTTCACCTTC. Amino acid sequence: CASKNRGSDGFTF.

In this sample, this clonotype turned up a few times. The chain carries TRBV7-8 and TRBJ2-5, with TRBD1 matching 7 bases. CDR3 size: 16 residues. V dropped 1 base and J dropped 4; count of bases not matched to a gene: 9. Looked up from germline, CDR1 is SGHVS and CDR2 is FQNEAQ. The CDR3 spells CASSLVEQGERETQYF. DNA for the CDR3: TGTGCCAGCAGCTTAGTGGAGCAGGGGGAGAGAGAGACCCAGTACTTC. The full variable domain, completed using reference TRBV7-8 and TRBJ2-5, is GAGVSQSPRYKVAKRGQDVALRCDPISGHVSLFWYQQALGQGPEFLTYFQNEAQLDKSGLPSDRFFAERPEGSVSTLKIQRTQQEDSAVYLCASSLVEQGERETQYFGPGTRLLVL.

Only a few counts were recorded for this clonotype. The chain carries TRBV27 and TRBJ2-7; 8 positions agree with TRBD2. Germline assignment: CDR1 MNHEY and CDR2 SMNVEV (reference sequence). The CDR3 sequence is 15 residues long. V trimming: 0 bases; J trimming: 2 bases; junction bases outside the gene matches: 3. CDR3 sequence reads: CASSLSGLGTYEQYF. CDR3 nucleotide sequence: TGTGCCAGCAGTTTATCGGGACTAGGTACCTACGAGCAGTACTTC.

This clonotype was counted ten times or more. The chain uses TRBV5-5 and TRBJ1-1; the D gene is possibly TRBD1 (5 bases). V was trimmed by 6 bases and J by 5 bases, leaving 17 bases between them. CDR1 is SGHKS and CDR2 is YYEKEE in the germline V gene (reference sequence). CDR3 size: 14 residues. The CDR3 spells CASTWDAGGTEAFF. The CDR3 DNA reads TGTGCCAGCACCTGGGACGCCGGGGGAACTGAAGCTTTCTTT.

This clonotype came up a few times. The J gene is TRBJ2-3, the V gene TRBV20-1; 9 nucleotides align to TRBD2. CDR3 length equals 15 residues. The J segment lost 7 bases and the V segment lost 3 bases, leaving 11 bases of the junction unmatched. Germline V gene sequence: CDR1 DFQATT, CDR2 SNEGSKA (reference sequence). The CDR3 DNA reads TGCAGTGCTAGTGGATTAGCGGGGGAGAGTTATACGCAGTATTTT. Translation: CSASGLAGESYTQYF.

This clonotype was seen at least ten times. The J gene is TRBJ2-3, the V gene TRBV20-1, with D tentatively TRBD2 (5 bases). V lost 0 bases, J lost 0 bases, and 16 bases lay in between. The germline CDR1 and CDR2 sequences are DFQATT and SNEGSKA (reference sequence). The CDR3 extends over 17 amino acids. CDR3 sequence: CSARDPFSGGSTDTQYF. The CDR3 bases are TGCAGTGCTAGAGATCCCTTTTCGGGCGGGAGCACAGATACGCAGTATTTT.

This chain joins TRBV20-1 and TRBJ2-5, with 7 bases fitting TRBD1. Germline V gene sequence: CDR1 DFQATT, CDR2 SNEGSKA (reference sequence). V shed 8 bases, J shed 3 bases, and the junction held 12 bases outside the gene matches. The CDR3 consists of 14 residues. The CDR3: CSTPYRGPKETQYF. The CDR3 region has the DNA TGCAGTACCCCCTACAGGGGCCCTAAAGAGACCCAGTACTTC.

This clonotype was observed at least ten times. The rearrangement uses TRBV12-3 or TRBV12-4 and TRBJ2-3; TRBD2 aligns across 12 bases. The junction had 5 bases not matched to a gene; V was cut back by 3 bases and J by 4 bases. The length of the CDR3 is 16 residues. In DNA form, the CDR3 reads TGTGCCAGCAGTTTTCAGGCTAGCGGGAGGGCAGATACGCAGTATTTT. This translates into CASSFQASGRADTQYF.

This clonotype has at least ten counts. This chain links TRBV28 with TRBJ1-2, with a possible D match to TRBD1 (6 bases). Trimming stripped 2 bases from V and 8 bases from J, with 15 bases between. The CDR3 totals 14 residues. Per germline, CDR1 MDHEN and CDR2 SYDVKM. The CDR3 loop reads CASSLLGHFWGYTF. CDR3 DNA: TGTGCCAGCAGTTTACTGGGACATTTTTGGGGCTACACCTTC.

This clonotype has a count of ten or more. The CDR3 loop is CASSLVGDTQYF. In DNA, the CDR3 is TGTGCCAGCAGCTTAGTAGGGGATACGCAGTATTTT. The rearrangement joins TRBV7-9 to TRBJ2-3; D remains ambiguous. Germline CDR1 and CDR2: SEHNR and FQNEAQ (reference sequence). The CDR3 extends over 12 amino acids. Trimming removed 1 base from V and 6 bases from J, with 5 bases in between.

The rearrangement uses TRBV7-9 and TRBJ2-7; tentative D call: TRBD2 (5 bases). Germline V lookup: CDR1 SEHNR, CDR2 FQNEAQ (reference sequence). The CDR3 is made up of 14 amino acids. V was shortened by 4 bases and J by 1 base, with 11 bases between the two germline ends. CDR3 nucleotides: TGTGCCAGCAGCTATGGACGGGATTCCTACGAGCAGTACTTC. Translating it yields CASSYGRDSYEQYF.

This clonotype was seen a few times. The chain recombines TRBV6-2 or TRBV6-3 with TRBJ1-3; D remains unclear. The V and J ends lost 6 bases and 1 base respectively, with 16 bases between them. This CDR3 has 16 amino acids. Germline V gene sequence: CDR1 MNHEY, CDR2 SVGEGT. CDR3 loop: CASSFGISSSGNTIYF. Here the CDR3 DNA reads TGTGCCAGCAGCTTTGGGATTTCCAGTTCTGGAAACACCATATATTTT.

The chain combines TRBV15 with TRBJ2-7, with TRBD1 matching 8 bases. V was clipped by 0 bases and J by 4 bases; unmatched bases: 14. Germline V gives CDR1 LNHNV, CDR2 YYDKDF (reference sequence). This CDR3 region has 18 residues. The CDR3 DNA follows: TGTGCCACCAGCAGAGATTTTTGGACAGGGCAACCCATTTACGAGCAGTACTTC. Translating gives CATSRDFWTGQPIYEQYF.

This clonotype was recorded many times. The rearrangement joins TRBV28 to TRBJ2-7, with 7 positions matching TRBD1. Unmatched junction bases numbered 7, after V lost 4 bases and J lost 1 base. This CDR3 has 15 amino acids. The germline V gene encodes CDR1 MDHEN and CDR2 SYDVKM. CDR3 coding DNA: TGTGCCAGCAGTTCTCCCTGGACAGGTTCCTACGAGCAGTACTTC. This codes for CASSSPWTGSYEQYF.

This clonotype was seen more than once but under ten times. J is TRBJ1-2 and V is TRBV6-1; tentative D call: TRBD1 (5 bases). The CDR3 is 13 residues long. V lost 6 bases and J 7 bases, leaving 15 bases between the germline ends. Germline V lookup: CDR1 MNHNS, CDR2 SASEGT. CDR3 nucleotide sequence: TGTGCCAGCAGCCCTGGCAGGGCTATTGGCTACACCTTC. Encoded protein: CASSPGRAIGYTF.

This clonotype was picked up many times. The CDR3 loop reads CASSNTPLAGHEQYF. CDR3 DNA: TGTGCCAGCAGCAATACCCCACTAGCGGGGCACGAGCAGTACTTC. The chain joins TRBV7-2 to TRBJ2-7; 10 bases map to TRBD2. This CDR3 region has 15 residues. Trimming took 5 bases from V and 5 from J; bases not matched to a gene: 9. Germline loops: CDR1 SGHTA, CDR2 FQGNSA.

This chain links TRBV7-9 with TRBJ2-5; D perhaps matches TRBD2 (6 bases). This CDR3 has 14 amino acids. Trimming removed 3 bases from V and 3 bases from J, with 11 bases in between. Per germline, CDR1 SEHNR and CDR2 FQNEAQ (reference sequence). The CDR3 here is CASSFGGTKETQYF. CDR3 sequence (DNA): TGTGCCAGCAGCTTCGGCGGGACCAAAGAGACCCAGTACTTC.